Presented here are 10 T cell receptor beta chains from one specimen sequenced in a study of T-cell reconstitution after alpha-beta-depleted transplantation in children. Unique molecular identifiers were incorporated into the prepared TCRbeta library. TCRdb passed the PCR reads through MiXCR, listing each CDR3 protein once. The sample holds about 580,000 distinct CDR3 sequences, 27% seen once. The source was PBMCs, collected before TCRalphabeta/CD19-depleted stem cell transplant. These receptor sequences come from a boy under two years old with Wiskott-Aldrich syndrome, due to receive a stem cell transplant.

This CDR3 reads CASSRETGSETQYF. The CDR3 coding sequence is TGTGCCAGCAGCCGTGAGACAGGGTCAGAGACCCAGTACTTC. The chain carries TRBV5-4 and TRBJ2-5; TRBD1 agrees at 7 bases. With V trimmed by 4 bases and J by 4 bases, 7 bases remained unmatched. This CDR3 contains 14 residues. CDR1 and CDR2 from the germline V gene are SGHNT and YYREEE (reference sequence).

J is TRBJ1-1 and V is TRBV7-2; D may be TRBD1 (5 bases). The CDR3 has 15 amino acids. Looked up from germline, CDR1 is SGHTA and CDR2 is FQGNSA. Trimming pared 2 bases from V and 4 bases from J, leaving 14 bases between. The CDR3 region has the DNA TGTGCCAGCAGCTTATTTTCAGGGACGTCCACTGAAGCTTTCTTT. This encodes CASSLFSGTSTEAFF.

This clonotype is a singleton in its sample. The chain links TRBV11-2 to TRBJ2-1, with 9 nucleotides matching TRBD1. Germline loops: CDR1 SGHAT, CDR2 FQNNGV. J gave up 6 bases and V 8 bases, and 11 bases lay outside the gene matches. The CDR3 sequence is 15 residues long. The CDR3 bases are TGTGCCAGCCGGTTTTGGGACAGGGATAGCAATGAGCAGTTCTTC. This sequence encodes CASRFWDRDSNEQFF.

V and J are TRBV11-2 and TRBJ2-1; D not certain. The V end was cut by 0 bases, the J end by 10 bases, with 7 bases between. From germline, CDR1 is SGHAT and CDR2 FQNNGV. The CDR3 runs to 12 residues. This CDR3 reads CASSLELTEQFF. CDR3 sequence (DNA): TGTGCCAGCAGCTTAGAGTTGACAGAGCAGTTCTTC.

This chain's CDR3 is CSVASQGAGELFF. In DNA, the CDR3 is TGCAGCGTTGCGTCGCAGGGTGCCGGGGAGCTGTTTTTT. The J gene is TRBJ2-2, the V gene TRBV29-1, with D perhaps TRBD1 (5 bases). This CDR3 is built from 13 residues. The germline CDR1 and CDR2 sequences are SQVTM and ANQGSEA. V gave up 4 bases and J gave up 6 bases, with 12 bases separating them.

This clonotype was observed a few times. The gene calls are TRBV11-2 and TRBJ2-1; 14 positions agree with TRBD2. Germline assignment: CDR1 SGHAT and CDR2 FQNNGV. Trimming at V came to 3 bases and at J to 8 bases, leaving 12 bases not matched to a gene. The CDR3 is 18 amino acids. The CDR3 loop is CASSFTGTSGGGPHEQFF. In DNA form, the CDR3 reads TGTGCCAGCAGCTTCACGGGGACTAGCGGGGGAGGCCCACATGAGCAGTTCTTC.

This clonotype was recorded a few times. The CDR3 DNA follows: TGCAGTGCTAGAGGCGGGGCCACGACAGATACGCAGTATTTT. It is translated as CSARGGATTDTQYF. The V call is TRBV20-1, the J call TRBJ2-3; TRBD2 might be the D (6 bases). The V and J ends lost 1 base and 3 bases respectively, with 11 bases between them. This CDR3 spans 14 amino acids. The germline CDR1 and CDR2 sequences are DFQATT and SNEGSKA (reference sequence).

This clonotype was seen repeatedly, ten times or more. The chain combines TRBV28 with TRBJ2-1; TRBD2 matches at 9 bases. Unmatched junction bases numbered 16, after V lost 6 bases and J lost 10 bases. Looked up from germline, CDR1 is MDHEN and CDR2 is SYDVKM. The CDR3 covers 16 residues. This CDR3 reads CASSPAGLAIFGEQFF. CDR3 nucleotides: TGTGCCAGCAGCCCCGCGGGACTAGCCATCTTCGGGGAGCAGTTCTTC. Full variable domain (outside the CDR3, taken from reference TRBV28 and TRBJ2-1): DVKVTQSSRYLVKRTGEKVFLECVQDMDHENMFWYRQDPGLGLRLIYFSYDVKMKEKGDIPEGYSVSREKKERFSLILESASTNQTSMYLCASSPAGLAIFGEQFFGPGTRLTVL.

The V gene is TRBV10-3, the J gene TRBJ2-3; perhaps TRBD2 as D (6 bases). V shed 10 bases and J shed 0 bases, with 20 bases lying between them. The CDR3 sequence is 16 residues long. Per the germline V gene, CDR1 is ENHRY and CDR2 is SYGVKD. CDR3 coding DNA: TGTGCCACCTACCTTAGGGCGAGCGGGAGCACAGATACGCAGTATTTT. It codes for CATYLRASGSTDTQYF.

The chain employs TRBV12-3 or TRBV12-4 and TRBJ2-1; 12 bases fit TRBD2. The CDR3 has 12 amino acids. V dropped 4 bases and J dropped 16; count of bases not matched to a gene: 5. CDR3 amino acids: CASSSSGRAIFF. The CDR3 DNA follows: TGTGCCAGCAGTTCTAGCGGGAGGGCTATATTCTTC.